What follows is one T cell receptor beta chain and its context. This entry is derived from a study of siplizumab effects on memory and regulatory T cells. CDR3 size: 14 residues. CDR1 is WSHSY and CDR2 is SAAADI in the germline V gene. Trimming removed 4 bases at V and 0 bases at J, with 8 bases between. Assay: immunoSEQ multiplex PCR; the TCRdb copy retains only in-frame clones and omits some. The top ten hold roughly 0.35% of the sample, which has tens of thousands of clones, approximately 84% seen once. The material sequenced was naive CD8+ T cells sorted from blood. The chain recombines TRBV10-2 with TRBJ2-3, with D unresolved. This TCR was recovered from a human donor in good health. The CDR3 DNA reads TGCGCCAGCAGTGTTGGCGGTAGCACAGATACGCAGTATTTT. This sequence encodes CASSVGGSTDTQYF.